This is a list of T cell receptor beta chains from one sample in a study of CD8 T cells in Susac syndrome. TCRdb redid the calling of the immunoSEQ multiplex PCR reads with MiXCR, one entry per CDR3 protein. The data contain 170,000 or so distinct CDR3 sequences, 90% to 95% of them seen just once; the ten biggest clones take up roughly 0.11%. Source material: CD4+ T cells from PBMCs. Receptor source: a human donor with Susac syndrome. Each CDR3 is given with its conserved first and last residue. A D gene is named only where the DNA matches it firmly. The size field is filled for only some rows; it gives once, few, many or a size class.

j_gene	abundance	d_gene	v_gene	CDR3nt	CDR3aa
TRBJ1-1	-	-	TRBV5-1	TGCGCCAGCAGCTTGGAGTCAGGGAGCGACACTGAAGCTTTCTTT	CASSLESGSDTEAFF
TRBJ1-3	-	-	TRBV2	TGTGCCAGCAGTGTTAACCGGGACAAGGGAAACACCATATATTTT	CASSVNRDKGNTIYF
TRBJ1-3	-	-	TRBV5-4	TGTGCCAGCAGCTTGGACCAGCTATCCAGAAACACCATATATTTT	CASSLDQLSRNTIYF
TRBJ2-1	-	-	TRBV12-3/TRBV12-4	TGTGCCAGCAGTTTAGAGGGAGAGAACAATGAGCAGTTCTTC	CASSLEGENNEQFF
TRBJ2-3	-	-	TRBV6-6	TGTGCCAGCATCCTACAGGTCACCAGCACAGATACGCAGTATTTT	CASILQVTSTDTQYF
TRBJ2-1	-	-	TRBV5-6	TGTGCCAGCAGCTCCCTATCTAGCAAGGTGAATGAGCAGTTCTTC	CASSSLSSKVNEQFF
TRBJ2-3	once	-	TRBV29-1	TGCAGCGTTGACGAGAGCACAGATACGCAGTATTTT	CSVDESTDTQYF
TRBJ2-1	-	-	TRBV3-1	TGTGCCAGCAGCCAAATCCCCGGGCACTACAATGAGCAGTTCTTC	CASSQIPGHYNEQFF
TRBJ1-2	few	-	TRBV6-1	TGTGCCAGCAGTCCTGAGAACTATGGCTACACCTTC	CASSPENYGYTF
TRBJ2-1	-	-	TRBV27	TGTGCCAGCAGGGTGGGCAGCAACAATGAGCAGTTCTTC	CASRVGSNNEQFF
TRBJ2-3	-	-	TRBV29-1	TGCAGCGCCGGGACTTCGCCTGGGGGATATACGCAGTATTTT	CSAGTSPGGYTQYF
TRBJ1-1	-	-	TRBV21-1	TGTGCCAGCAGCATCCGGGCTCCGAACACTGAAGCTTTCTTT	CASSIRAPNTEAFF
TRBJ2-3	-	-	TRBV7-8	TGTGCCAGCAGCGCCGTCTCATACCGGTCCACAGATACGCAGTATTTT	CASSAVSYRSTDTQYF
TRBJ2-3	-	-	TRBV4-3	TGCGCCAGCAGCCAATCTTTTGGGGCAGATACGCAGTATTTT	CASSQSFGADTQYF
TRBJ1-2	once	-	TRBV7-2	TGTGCCAGCGAGGGAGTTAACTATGGCTACACCTTC	CASEGVNYGYTF
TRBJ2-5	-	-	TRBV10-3	TGTGCCATCAGTGGGGGAGAAGAGACCCAGTACTTC	CAISGGEETQYF
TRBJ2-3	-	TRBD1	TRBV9	TGTGCCAGCAGCGAGGGGGACAGGGGGTCGAATACGCAGTATTTT	CASSEGDRGSNTQYF
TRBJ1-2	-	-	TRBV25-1	TGTGCCAGCAGTGGGGGGGTTACTTATGGCTACACCTTC	CASSGGVTYGYTF
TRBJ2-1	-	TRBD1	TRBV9	TGTGCCAGCAGCGTAGGCGGACAGGCCGCGCGCACCTACAATGAGCAGTTCTTC	CASSVGGQAARTYNEQFF
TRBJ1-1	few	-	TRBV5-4	TGTGCCAGCAGCATCATTACGGATCTTGAAGCTTTCTTT	CASSIITDLEAFF
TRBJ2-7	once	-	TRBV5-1	TGCGCCAGCAGCTTGGGGCCCCAGGGGTCCTACGAGCAGTACTTC	CASSLGPQGSYEQYF
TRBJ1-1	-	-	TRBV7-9	TGTGCCAGCAGCCCTCGTGAGGGGCGTAGGGACACTGAAGCTTTCTTT	CASSPREGRRDTEAFF
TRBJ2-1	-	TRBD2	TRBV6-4	TGTGCCAGCAGTGATATGGGACTAGCGGGGGAAGAGCAGTTCTTC	CASSDMGLAGEEQFF
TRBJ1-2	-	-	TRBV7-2	TGTGCCAGCAGCAACGGGGGAGGACAAACCTATGGCTACACCTTC	CASSNGGGQTYGYTF
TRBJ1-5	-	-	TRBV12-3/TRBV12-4	TGTGCCAGCAGTTTTGCCGCAGGGCTCCGACCTCGGCCCCAGCATTTT	CASSFAAGLRPRPQHF
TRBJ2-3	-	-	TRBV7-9	TGTGCCAGCAGCCAACCACAGGGTACGCAGTATTTT	CASSQPQGTQYF
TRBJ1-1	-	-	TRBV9	TGTGCCAGCAGCCCGCACTTAGAAACGAACACTGAAGCTTTCTTT	CASSPHLETNTEAFF
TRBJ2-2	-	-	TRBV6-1	TGTGCCAGCAGCCTCGGCGGGCAACCTAACACCGGGGAGCTGTTTTTT	CASSLGGQPNTGELFF
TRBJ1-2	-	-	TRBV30	TGTGCCTGGAGCAACATCCGGGACATCGTCTTC	CAWSNIRDIVF
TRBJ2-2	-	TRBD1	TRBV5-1	TGCGCCAGCAGCTTGGGACCGGGACAGGGGAAGGCCGGGGAGCTGTTTTTT	CASSLGPGQGKAGELFF